Below, 6 T cell receptor beta chains from the same sample are listed, as sequenced in a study of cytomegalovirus exposure and HLA in healthy donors. The PCR contained 60 Vbeta and 13 Jbeta primers. Method: immunoSEQ multiplex PCR; TCRdb's copy keeps in-frame clones and lacks some. The data hold over 70,000 clones, with roughly 63% observed a single time. The sample taken for sequencing was PBMCs. The receptor source for this set is a woman between 50 and 59 years old in good health and CMV-seropositive.

The chain has TRBV4-1 and TRBJ1-3, with D tentatively TRBD1 (5 bases). V shed 0 bases and J shed 0 bases, with 9 bases lying between them. The CDR3 is 16 amino acids. CDR1 and CDR2 (germline): MGHRA, YSYEKL. This CDR3 reads CASSQEGLFSGNTIYF. CDR3 sequence (DNA): TGCGCCAGCAGCCAAGAGGGACTGTTCTCTGGAAACACCATATATTTT.

In this sample, this clone turned up a few times. V is TRBV18 and J is TRBJ2-2, with D tentatively TRBD1 (5 bases). Germline V gene lookup returns CDR1 KGHSH and CDR2 LQKENI. The CDR3 length is 12 residues. Trimming removed 3 bases from V and 8 bases from J, with 7 bases in between. Here the CDR3 DNA reads TGTGCCAGCTCACCGCAGGGAGGGGAGCTGTTTTTT. Translation: CASSPQGGELFF.

Notes on this clone: A much larger clone differs from this one at a single base, so this may be a read error. Other DNA sequences in this specimen translate into the identical CDR3. The V and J genes are TRBV5-1 and TRBJ1-1, with D unresolved. CDR1 SGHRS and CDR2 YFSETQ come from the germline V gene. The CDR3 has 13 residues. Trimming removed 1 base from V and 3 bases from J, with 7 bases in between. CDR3 protein: CASSLTGDTEAFF. CDR3 DNA sequence: TGCGCCAGCAGCTTGACCGGGGACACTGAAGCTTTCTTT.

The chain links TRBV19 to TRBJ1-1; TRBD1 might be the D (5 bases). The CDR3 loop spans 14 amino acids. Germline loops: CDR1 LNHDA, CDR2 SQIVND (reference sequence). The V gene lost 4 bases and the J gene lost 1 base, with 10 bases spanning the gap. The CDR3 coding sequence is TGTGCCAGTAGTACTAAGACAGAGAACACTGAAGCTTTCTTT. Translating it yields CASSTKTENTEAFF.

J is TRBJ1-2 and V is TRBV28; D is perhaps TRBD1 (6 bases). CDR3 size: 14 residues. Trimming took 7 bases from V and 2 from J, leaving 14 bases between them. Germline V CDR1 and CDR2: MDHEN, SYDVKM. The CDR3 loop reads CASIPGGGNYGYTF. For the CDR3, the DNA is TGTGCCAGCATCCCGGGGGGGGGCAACTATGGCTACACCTTC.

This clone was counted many times. The chain employs TRBV5-6 and TRBJ1-1; maybe TRBD1 (5 bases). V lost 4 bases to trimming and J lost 3 bases, with 13 bases between them. From germline, CDR1 is SGHDT and CDR2 YYEEEE. The CDR3 loop spans 14 amino acids. DNA of the CDR3: TGTGCCAGCAGCCCGGACGGGGGAGACACTGAAGCTTTCTTT. Protein: CASSPDGGDTEAFF.